Following are 19 T cell receptor beta chains from one sample sequenced in a study of shared clonotypes between healthy human individuals. TCRdb's copy holds only in-frame clones and misses some; the assay was immunoSEQ multiplex PCR. The table shows roughly 500,000 clones, with 81% occurring only once. Sequencing was done on a sample of PBMCs. Every receptor here comes from a woman aged 40 to 55 in good health. Some clones in this sample may be carry-over from other donors' samples.

The V and J genes are TRBV19 and TRBJ2-7; weak D call: TRBD1 (5 bases). Deletions cut 4 bases from V and 2 bases from J, with 12 bases between. From germline, CDR1 is LNHDA and CDR2 SQIVND (reference sequence). The CDR3 is made up of 14 amino acids. The CDR3, as DNA: TGTGCCAGTAGTACTCCTGACAGAACCTACGAGCAGTACTTC. It specifies CASSTPDRTYEQYF.

V gene TRBV4-3 combines with J gene TRBJ2-1; 12 nucleotides match TRBD2. V dropped 0 bases and J dropped 3; count of bases not matched to a gene: 9. Germline V CDR1 and CDR2: LGHNA, YSLEER. The CDR3 is made up of 19 amino acids. CDR3 amino acids: CASSQDYQTSGSLYNEQFF. The DNA for the CDR3 is TGCGCCAGCAGCCAAGATTACCAGACTAGCGGGAGTCTCTACAATGAGCAGTTCTTC.

The chain is built from TRBV18 and TRBJ1-2; D perhaps matches TRBD1 (6 bases). Per the germline V gene, CDR1 is KGHSH and CDR2 is LQKENI. Trimming pared 5 bases from V and 10 bases from J, leaving 14 bases between. CDR3 length: 12 residues. The CDR3 nucleotides are TGTGCCAGCTCAACAGGGTTAGATGCCTACACCTTC. It is translated as CASSTGLDAYTF.

The rearrangement joins TRBV9 to TRBJ2-5, with D tentatively TRBD2 (5 bases). This CDR3 has 14 amino acids. Germline V CDR1 and CDR2: SGDLS, YYNGEE. V lost 0 bases, J lost 4 bases, and 10 bases lay in between. In DNA, the CDR3 is TGTGCCAGCAGCGTAGACGTGGGAGTAGAGACCCAGTACTTC. This encodes CASSVDVGVETQYF.

The chain joins TRBV5-4 to TRBJ2-6; 8 bases are a match to TRBD1. Looked up from germline, CDR1 is SGHNT and CDR2 is YYREEE (reference sequence). This CDR3 comprises 18 residues. J was trimmed by 0 bases and V by 9 bases; bases with no gene match: 14. CDR3 nucleotides: TGTGCCATACCTGATTGGACAGGGAGCCCCTCTGGGGCCAACGTCCTGACTTTC. Protein sequence: CAIPDWTGSPSGANVLTF.

Points on this clone: The junction departs from germline at one end; a sequencing error may be responsible. V is TRBV4-1 and J is TRBJ2-3, with a tentative D call TRBD1 (6 bases). Germline CDR1 is MGHRA and CDR2 is YSYEKL. CDR3 size: 15 residues. The CDR3 region has the DNA TGTGCCAGCAGCTTACGGGACACCCGCACAGATACGCAGTATTTT. Residues: CASSLRDTRTDTQYF.

This clone was counted a single time. The chain combines TRBV5-1 with TRBJ2-2; TRBD2 agrees at 8 bases. The CDR3 totals 15 residues. Trimming removed 4 bases from V and 4 bases from J; junction bases left unmatched: 6. From germline, CDR1 is SGHRS and CDR2 YFSETQ. This CDR3 reads CASSLGLGGTGELFF. CDR3 coding DNA: TGCGCCAGCAGCCTGGGACTAGGAGGCACCGGGGAGCTGTTTTTT.

The gene calls are TRBV27 and TRBJ2-5; a possible D gene is TRBD1 (6 bases). The V and J ends lost 3 bases and 5 bases respectively, with 13 bases between them. Germline CDR1 reads MNHEY; CDR2 reads SMNVEV (reference sequence). The CDR3 is made up of 14 amino acids. CDR3 residues: CASSLGGGFETQYF. The CDR3 nucleotides are TGTGCCAGCAGTTTGGGTGGGGGCTTTGAGACCCAGTACTTC.

Concerning this clone itself: A read error is the likely source, as a far larger clone sits one nucleotide away. Other DNA sequences in the sample encode the same CDR3. This chain links TRBV28 with TRBJ2-7; 7 bases match TRBD1. In germline, CDR1 is MDHEN, CDR2 SYDVKM. Trimming cost V 6 bases and J 4 bases; bases outside gene matches: 15. This CDR3 is 16 amino acids long. The CDR3 bases are TGTGCCAGCAGAAGATCCGGTACAGGGGTCTTATACGAGCAGTACTTC. This encodes CASRRSGTGVLYEQYF.

Of note for this clone: One end of the junction does not line up with germline, which may come from a read error. Here the CDR3 DNA reads TGTGCTAGCAGCTTAGGACTAGCGGGAGTTGATGAGCAGTTCTTC. Encoded protein: CASSLGLAGVDEQFF. The chain employs TRBV7-7 and TRBJ2-1, with 13 nucleotides matching TRBD2. This CDR3 has 15 amino acids. Germline V gene lookup returns CDR1 SSHAT and CDR2 FNYEAQ (reference sequence).

The chain combines TRBV10-2 with TRBJ2-7, with D perhaps matching TRBD1 (5 bases). Trimming cost V 1 base and J 3 bases, with 22 bases left between them. Per the germline V gene, CDR1 is WSHSY and CDR2 is SAAADI. The CDR3 runs to 18 residues. The CDR3 coding sequence is TGCGCCAGCAGTGAGTTGCCAGGGTATCCCTCCTACGACTACGAGCAGTACTTC. Translation gives CASSELPGYPSYDYEQYF.

The gene calls are TRBV11-2 and TRBJ1-1, with D tentatively TRBD1 (5 bases). The CDR3 totals 14 residues. Germline loops: CDR1 SGHAT, CDR2 FQNNGV. Trimming pared 7 bases from V and 5 bases from J, leaving 17 bases between. This CDR3 reads CASTAGAGQTEAFF. DNA for the CDR3: TGTGCCAGCACCGCCGGAGCAGGGCAGACTGAAGCTTTCTTT.

In this sample, this clone turned up a few times. This sequence joins TRBV5-4 and TRBJ2-1, with D perhaps matching TRBD1 or TRBD2 (5 bases each). The CDR3 runs 13 residues. Trimming removed 4 bases from V and 4 bases from J, with 9 bases in between. CDR1 is SGHNT and CDR2 is YYREEE in the germline V gene (reference sequence). This CDR3 reads CASSRDQYNEQFF. The CDR3 coding sequence is TGTGCCAGCAGCCGGGACCAATACAATGAGCAGTTCTTC.

The chain combines TRBV5-1 with TRBJ1-1; perhaps TRBD1 as D (6 bases). There are 13 residues in the CDR3. V was pared by 1 base and J by 3 bases, with 7 bases between. Germline loops: CDR1 SGHRS, CDR2 YFSETQ. DNA for the CDR3: TGCGCCAGCAGCTTGTCAGGGGACACTGAAGCTTTCTTT. This sequence encodes CASSLSGDTEAFF.

The chain couples TRBV9 to TRBJ2-2; weak D call: TRBD1 (5 bases). Between the trimmed V and J ends, which lost 1 base and 0 bases, there was a span of 16 bases. Germline V gene lookup returns CDR1 SGDLS and CDR2 YYNGEE. CDR3 length: 18 residues. CDR3 bases: TGTGCCAGCAGCGTACAAGTCTGGCAGGGAACGAACACCGGGGAGCTGTTTTTT. It translates to CASSVQVWQGTNTGELFF.

Written as DNA, the CDR3 is TGCAGCGTTGTCCCTGGGTCCGGGGAGCTGTTTTTT. This translates into CSVVPGSGELFF. This chain uses TRBV29-1 with TRBJ2-2; D gene unclear. The ends were cut back, 4 bases at V and 6 bases at J, with 9 bases in the middle. This CDR3 region has 12 residues. Germline V gene sequence: CDR1 SQVTM, CDR2 ANQGSEA.

Only one count was recorded for this clone. The rearrangement uses TRBV19 and TRBJ2-1, with 10 bases identical to TRBD2. The CDR3 length is 15 residues. Germline CDR1 and CDR2: LNHDA and SQIVND (reference sequence). V was clipped by 1 base and J by 3 bases; unmatched bases: 0. The CDR3 bases are TGTGCCAGTAGTATAGGGACTAGCGGCTACAATGAGCAGTTCTTC. It specifies CASSIGTSGYNEQFF.

The chain uses TRBV7-9 and TRBJ2-6, with D perhaps matching TRBD1 (6 bases). Trimming stripped 4 bases from V and 4 bases from J, with 14 bases between. Germline CDR1 is SEHNR and CDR2 is FQNEAQ (reference sequence). CDR3 length: 16 residues. The CDR3 coding sequence is TGTGCCAGCAGCTCCCCCGGACAGTCCGGGGCCAACGTCCTGACTTTC. Protein product: CASSSPGQSGANVLTF.

The rearrangement uses TRBV28 and TRBJ1-2; 7 bases map to TRBD1. Germline lookup yields CDR1 MDHEN and CDR2 SYDVKM. V gave up 4 bases and J gave up 3 bases; unmatched junction bases: 5. This CDR3 has 14 amino acids. CDR3 DNA sequence: TGTGCCAGCAGTTCCTCCGACAGGGACTATGGCTACACCTTC. This codes for CASSSSDRDYGYTF.